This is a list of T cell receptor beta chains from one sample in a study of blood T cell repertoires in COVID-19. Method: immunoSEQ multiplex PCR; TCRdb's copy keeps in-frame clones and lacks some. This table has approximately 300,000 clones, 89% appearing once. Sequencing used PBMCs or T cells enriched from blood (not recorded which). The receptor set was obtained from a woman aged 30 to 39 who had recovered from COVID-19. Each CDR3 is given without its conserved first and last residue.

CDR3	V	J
ASSLRRQTNEQF	TRBV27	TRBJ2-1
ASSYLDSQQY	TRBV6-2/TRBV6-3	TRBJ2-7
ASSFGLAGGQLGADTQY	TRBV7-9	TRBJ2-3
ASSPQERRGYEQF	TRBV5-6	TRBJ2-1
ASSLYSRETGEQY	TRBV7-3	TRBJ2-7
ASSRGVRTATNEKLF	TRBV19	TRBJ1-4
AIGQGGPTYNEQF	TRBV10-3	TRBJ2-1
ASSYSTGESVAF	TRBV6-5	TRBJ1-1
ASTFASTPGYT	TRBV5-1	TRBJ1-2
ASSQWAGGGREQY	TRBV5-5	TRBJ2-7
ASSVPLLRQGTTSGTYEQY	TRBV27	TRBJ2-7
ASSAGSYNEQF	TRBV27	TRBJ2-1
ASSIRVAGEKPAEQY	TRBV11-2	TRBJ2-7
ASSDSGRGNTEAF	TRBV6-4	TRBJ1-1
ASSQSDRYGYT	TRBV23-1	TRBJ1-2
ASSLGVGSYNEQF	TRBV27	TRBJ2-1
ASSLQGTAF	TRBV5-6	TRBJ1-1
ASSPGGLNTGELF	TRBV5-6	TRBJ2-2
ATSRDPTSGTSGRAPGELF	TRBV15	TRBJ2-2
ASSRHQNRVEDTEAF	TRBV7-6	TRBJ1-1
ASSRWGENNSPLH	TRBV27	TRBJ1-6
SVASMDRWTEAF	TRBV29-1	TRBJ1-1
ASSLLAGGTDTQY	TRBV6-4	TRBJ2-3
ASSRQGIGNQPQH	TRBV6-5	TRBJ1-5
ASSPTGTGWDEQY	TRBV7-2	TRBJ2-7
ATSDGDRVGGKDTQY	TRBV24-1	TRBJ2-3
ASSSRAGAYNEKLF	TRBV27	TRBJ1-4
ASSFGTAMNTEAF	TRBV7-2	TRBJ1-1
ASSHGKNTSGEYNEQF	TRBV3-1/TRBV3-2	TRBJ2-1
ASSQVTGGGEAF	TRBV14	TRBJ1-1
ATPPGGPYLYGANVLT	TRBV5-8	TRBJ2-6
ASSFLPPNGELF	TRBV7-9	TRBJ2-2
ASSKWGDTGELF	TRBV27	TRBJ2-2
ASSLFSDLYNSPLH	TRBV27	TRBJ1-6
ASRQGAPNTGELF	TRBV7-6	TRBJ2-2
ASSSPRGAETQY	TRBV11-3	TRBJ2-5
ASSTSSRGAEAF	TRBV7-9	TRBJ1-1
ASSYPTGNT	TRBV12-1	TRBJ1-2
ASSLGPSQGEQPQH	TRBV5-5	TRBJ1-5
ASSLVREQF	TRBV11-2	TRBJ2-1
ASSYRSFNYGYT	TRBV6-2/TRBV6-3	TRBJ1-2